What follows describes a single T cell receptor beta chain. Its antigen is not known. CD4+ T cells from unexposed donors were obtained before the COVID-19 pandemic (2011-2018). Cryopreserved PBMCs were CD4-enriched, then split into naive and memory cells. The data belong to a study of CD4 T cells in relation to SARS-CoV-2 and coronaviruses. The study, taken as a whole, reports: No crossreactivity against non-spike viral proteins was tested here. Pre-pandemic and post-infection samples never came from the same donor. SARS-CoV-2-driven expansion was significantly weaker in crossreactive than monoreactive clones.

Produced via immunoSEQ multiplex PCR; TCRdb's table is partial and in-frame only. The sample shows about 68,000 clones, approximately 95% of them seen only once. Germline CDR1 and CDR2: SGDLS and YYNGEE. The V gene end was trimmed by 1 base and the J gene end by 2 bases; junction bases not matched to a gene: 3. The CDR3 covers 14 residues. Source material: naive CD4+ T cells from PBMCs. As to subset: naive CD4+ T cells isolated by negative enrichment. The TCR comes from a human donor in good health. The V and J genes are TRBV9 and TRBJ2-7; 7 bases align to TRBD1. The CDR3 DNA is TGTGCCAGCAGCGTACAAGGGGGCCCCTACGAGCAGTACTTC. The encoded protein is CASSVQGGPYEQYF.